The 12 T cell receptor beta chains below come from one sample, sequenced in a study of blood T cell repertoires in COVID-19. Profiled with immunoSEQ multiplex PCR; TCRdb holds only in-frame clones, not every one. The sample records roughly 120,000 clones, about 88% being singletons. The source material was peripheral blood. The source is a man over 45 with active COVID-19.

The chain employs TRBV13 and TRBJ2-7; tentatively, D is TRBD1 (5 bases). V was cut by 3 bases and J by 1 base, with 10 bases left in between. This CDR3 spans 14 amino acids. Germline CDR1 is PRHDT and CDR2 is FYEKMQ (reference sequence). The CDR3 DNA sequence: TGTGCCAGCAGCTTTAGACAGCAATCCTACGAGCAGTACTTC. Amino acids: CASSFRQQSYEQYF. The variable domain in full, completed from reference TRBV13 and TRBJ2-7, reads AAGVIQSPRHLIKEKRETATLKCYPIPRHDTVYWYQQGPGQDPQFLISFYEKMQSDKGSIPDRFSAQQFSDYHSELNMSSLELGDSALYFCASSFRQQSYEQYFGPGTRLTVT.

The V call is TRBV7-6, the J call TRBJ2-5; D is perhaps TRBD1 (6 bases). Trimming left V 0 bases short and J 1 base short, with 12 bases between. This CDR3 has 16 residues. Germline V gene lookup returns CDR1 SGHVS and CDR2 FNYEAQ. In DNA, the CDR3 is TGTGCCAGCAGCTTAGCGATCGGCAGGGGCCAAGAGACCCAGTACTTC. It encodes CASSLAIGRGQETQYF.

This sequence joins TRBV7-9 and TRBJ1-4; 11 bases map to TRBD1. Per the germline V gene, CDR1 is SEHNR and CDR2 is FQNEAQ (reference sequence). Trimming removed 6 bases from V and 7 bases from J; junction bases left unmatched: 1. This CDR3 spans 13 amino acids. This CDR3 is CASRGQGGEKLFF. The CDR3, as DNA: TGTGCCAGCAGGGGACAGGGGGGTGAAAAACTGTTTTTT. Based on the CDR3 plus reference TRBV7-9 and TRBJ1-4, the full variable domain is DTGVSQNPRHKITKRGQNVTFRCDPISEHNRLYWYRQTLGQGPEFLTYFQNEAQLEKSRLLSDRFSAERPKGSFSTLEIQRTEQGDSAMYLCASRGQGGEKLFFGSGTQLSVL.

CDR3 protein: CASSQDHFRGRGEKLFF. The CDR3 DNA follows: TGCGCCAGCAGCCAAGATCATTTCAGGGGGCGCGGTGAAAAACTGTTTTTT. The gene calls are TRBV4-1 and TRBJ1-4; 8 bases map to TRBD1. The length of the CDR3 is 17 residues. CDR1 is MGHRA, CDR2 YSYEKL, per germline. With V trimmed by 0 bases and J by 7 bases, 10 bases remained unmatched.

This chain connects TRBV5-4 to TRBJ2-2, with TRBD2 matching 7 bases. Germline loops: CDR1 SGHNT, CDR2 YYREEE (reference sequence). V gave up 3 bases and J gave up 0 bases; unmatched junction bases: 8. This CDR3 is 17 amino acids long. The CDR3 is CASSSHPAGTNTGELFF. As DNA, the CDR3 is TGTGCCAGCAGCTCACACCCAGCGGGGACGAACACCGGGGAGCTGTTTTTT.

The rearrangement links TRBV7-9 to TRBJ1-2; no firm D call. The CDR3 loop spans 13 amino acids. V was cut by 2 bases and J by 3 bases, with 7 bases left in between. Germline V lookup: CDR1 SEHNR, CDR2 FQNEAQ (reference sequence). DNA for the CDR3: TGTGCCAGCAGCTTATACATGGACTATGGCTACACCTTC. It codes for CASSLYMDYGYTF. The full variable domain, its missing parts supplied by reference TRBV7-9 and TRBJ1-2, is DTGVSQNPRHKITKRGQNVTFRCDPISEHNRLYWYRQTLGQGPEFLTYFQNEAQLEKSRLLSDRFSAERPKGSFSTLEIQRTEQGDSAMYLCASSLYMDYGYTFGSGTRLTVV.

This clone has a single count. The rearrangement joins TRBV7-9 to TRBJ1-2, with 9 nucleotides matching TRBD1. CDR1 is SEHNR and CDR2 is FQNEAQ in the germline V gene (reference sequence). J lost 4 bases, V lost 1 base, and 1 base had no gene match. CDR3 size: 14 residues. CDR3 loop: CASSLGQGVYGYTF. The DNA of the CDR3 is TGTGCCAGCAGCTTAGGACAGGGGGTCTATGGCTACACCTTC. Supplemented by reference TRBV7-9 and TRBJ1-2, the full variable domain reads DTGVSQNPRHKITKRGQNVTFRCDPISEHNRLYWYRQTLGQGPEFLTYFQNEAQLEKSRLLSDRFSAERPKGSFSTLEIQRTEQGDSAMYLCASSLGQGVYGYTFGSGTRLTVV.

In DNA form, the CDR3 reads TGTGCCAGCAGAGGGACTAGCGGGAGTGAAGGGGCCGGGGAGCTGTTTTTT. It encodes CASRGTSGSEGAGELFF. This chain links TRBV9 with TRBJ2-2; 14 positions match TRBD2. The germline V gene encodes CDR1 SGDLS and CDR2 YYNGEE. This CDR3 comprises 17 residues. The junction had 9 bases not matched to a gene; V was cut back by 5 bases and J by 6 bases.

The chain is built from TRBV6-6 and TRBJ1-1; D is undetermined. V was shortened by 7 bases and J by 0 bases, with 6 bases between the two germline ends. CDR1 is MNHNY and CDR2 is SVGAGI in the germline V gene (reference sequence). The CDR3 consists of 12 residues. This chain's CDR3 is CASTRVNTEAFF. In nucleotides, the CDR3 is TGTGCCAGCACGAGAGTGAACACTGAAGCTTTCTTT.

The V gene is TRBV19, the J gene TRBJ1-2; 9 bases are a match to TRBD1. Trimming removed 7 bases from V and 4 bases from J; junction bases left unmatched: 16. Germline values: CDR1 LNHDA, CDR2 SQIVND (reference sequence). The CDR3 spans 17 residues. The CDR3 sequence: CASTLRGQGVRGYGYTF. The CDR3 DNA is TGTGCCAGTACCTTGCGGGGACAGGGTGTCAGGGGCTATGGCTACACCTTC.

This CDR3 reads CAWRFPGYGYTF. The CDR3 nucleotides are TGTGCCTGGCGATTCCCAGGCTATGGCTACACCTTC. V and J are TRBV30 and TRBJ1-2; D is undetermined. Germline lookup yields CDR1 GTSNPN and CDR2 SVGIG (reference sequence). Between the trimmed V and J ends, which lost 5 bases and 4 bases, there was a span of 11 bases. The CDR3 covers 12 residues.

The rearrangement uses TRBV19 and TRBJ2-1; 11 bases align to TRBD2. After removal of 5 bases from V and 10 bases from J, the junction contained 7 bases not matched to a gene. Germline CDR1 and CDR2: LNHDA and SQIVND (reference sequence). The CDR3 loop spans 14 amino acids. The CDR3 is CASSSSGLADEQFF. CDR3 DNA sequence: TGTGCCAGTAGTTCCTCGGGACTAGCGGACGAGCAGTTCTTC.